This T cell receptor (beta chain) was found in a study of cytomegalovirus exposure and HLA in healthy donors. Across the whole study: Out of around 360 genotyped donors, roughly 83% belonged to the Caucasian-associated ancestry cluster.

13 Jbeta primers and 60 Vbeta primers were used for the PCR. Measured with immunoSEQ multiplex PCR; TCRdb has only the in-frame clones, and not every one. The table records tens of thousands of clones, around 64% of them present only once. The CDR3 extends over 16 amino acids. Germline loops: CDR1 SGHTA, CDR2 FQGNSA. V shed 5 bases and J shed 2 bases, with 15 bases lying between them. The clonotype comes from a man aged 40-55 years in good health and CMV-seropositive. The sample was PBMCs. The chain carries TRBV7-2 and TRBJ1-4, with D tentatively TRBD1 (5 bases). CDR3 sequence: CASSQQELGTNEKLFF. The DNA for the CDR3 is TGTGCCAGCAGCCAACAGGAACTTGGGACTAATGAAAAACTGTTTTTT. Supplemented by reference TRBV7-2 and TRBJ1-4, the full variable domain reads GAGVSQSPSNKVTEKGKDVELRCDPISGHTALYWYRQSLGQGLEFLIYFQGNSAPDKSGLPSDRFSAERTGGSVSTLTIQRTQQEDSAVYLCASSQQELGTNEKLFFGSGTQLSVL.